The 27 T cell receptor beta chains in this list originate from one sample, sequenced in a study of blood T cells in healthy people across ages. The use of a sample-barcoded 5' primer and a J-beta primer mix characterized a second PCR of roughly 6 to 11 cycles. TCRdb re-analysed the 5' RACE reads in MiXCR, keeping a single row per CDR3 protein. The table records 850,000 to 1,300,000 distinct CDR3 sequences, 45% of them present only once. The sequenced sample consisted of blood. The origin of the receptors is a woman in her fifties or sixties in good health.

The chain is built from TRBV4-2 and TRBJ2-2, with 9 bases aligning to TRBD2. CDR1 is LGHNA and CDR2 is YNFKEQ in the germline V gene. This CDR3 is built from 18 residues. The ends lost 0 bases at V and 6 bases at J; junction bases unmatched: 11. CDR3 DNA: TGTGCCAGCAGCCAAGATTCATCTATAGCGGGAGAACCCGGGGAGCTGTTTTTT. Protein sequence: CASSQDSSIAGEPGELFF.

This clonotype was seen ten or more times. The CDR3 region has the DNA TGTGCTAGTGGTTTGGCCATAGCATCCGATACGCAGTATTTT. Translation: CASGLAIASDTQYF. The V call is TRBV12-5, the J call TRBJ2-3; D ambiguous. Germline CDR1 reads LGHNT; CDR2 reads FRNRAP. The length of the CDR3 is 14 residues. The germline V and J ends were trimmed by 1 base and 6 bases, with 11 bases remaining between them.

This clonotype has just a few counts. The rearrangement links TRBV2 to TRBJ2-7, with 11 bases lining up with TRBD2. This CDR3 has 15 residues. V trimming: 6 bases; J trimming: 0 bases; junction bases outside the gene matches: 4. Germline V CDR1 and CDR2: SNHLY, FYNNEI. CDR3 in amino acids: CASRALAGASYEQYF. CDR3 bases: TGTGCCAGCAGGGCACTAGCGGGAGCCTCCTACGAGCAGTACTTC.

The chain combines TRBV27 with TRBJ2-1; 11 bases agree with TRBD1. The germline V gene has CDR1 MNHEY and CDR2 SMNVEV (reference sequence). The trim removed 4 bases at V and 6 bases at J, leaving 8 bases unmatched. The CDR3 length is 16 residues. This CDR3 is CASSSWGGTGGNEQFF. The DNA of the CDR3 is TGTGCCAGCAGTTCCTGGGGCGGGACAGGGGGCAATGAGCAGTTCTTC.

Only a few counts were recorded for this clonotype. The V and J genes are TRBV11-2 and TRBJ2-1; 12 nucleotides agree with TRBD2. V shed 0 bases, J shed 6 bases, and the junction held 12 bases outside the gene matches. Germline V gene lookup returns CDR1 SGHAT and CDR2 FQNNGV. CDR3 length equals 19 residues. CDR3 in DNA: TGTGCCAGCAGCTTAGAATTAGGGCTAGCGGGAGGGTCTGGCAATGAGCAGTTCTTC. Translated: CASSLELGLAGGSGNEQFF.

This sequence joins TRBV27 and TRBJ1-6; the D is unclear. CDR3 length: 11 amino acids. From germline, CDR1 is MNHEY and CDR2 SMNVEV (reference sequence). Between the trimmed V and J ends, which lost 8 bases and 7 bases, there was a span of 6 bases. CDR3 nucleotides: TGTGCCAGCGGACCGAATTCACCCCTCCACTTT. Encoded protein: CASGPNSPLHF.

This chain connects TRBV7-9 to TRBJ2-7, with TRBD1 matching over 7 bases. The tail of the sequence fits TRBJ2-5 better, so the J call may be wrong. CDR3 length equals 16 residues. Germline V gene sequence: CDR1 SEHNR, CDR2 FQNEAQ (reference sequence). CDR3 nucleotides: TGTGCCAGCAGCTTAGCAGGGGGCCTCTTGGTAGAGACCCAGTACTTC. Protein: CASSLAGGLLVETQYF.

This clonotype was detected a few times. The rearrangement links TRBV29-1 to TRBJ2-5; D may be TRBD1 (5 bases). Germline CDR1 is SQVTM and CDR2 is ANQGSEA. The CDR3 runs to 14 residues. V was pared by 0 bases and J by 9 bases, with 17 bases between. The CDR3 DNA is TGCAGCGTTGAAGATCTCATGGGGCCTAGGGCCCAGTACTTC. Translation gives CSVEDLMGPRAQYF.

This rearrangement joins TRBV6-2 or TRBV6-3 to TRBJ2-7; 9 nucleotides align to TRBD2. There are 17 residues in the CDR3. Germline V gives CDR1 MNHEY, CDR2 SVGEGT. V lost 0 bases and J lost 0; bases outside the gene matches: 6. CDR3 sequence: CASSYSPTSGTSYEQYF. The CDR3 bases are TGTGCCAGCAGTTACTCCCCGACTAGCGGAACCTCCTACGAGCAGTACTTC.

This clonotype was detected many times. The chain links TRBV24-1 to TRBJ2-3; possible D gene TRBD2, 6 bases. Trimming took off 3 bases at V and 2 bases at J, with 20 bases between the two ends. The CDR3 is 18 residues long. Germline loops: CDR1 KGHDR, CDR2 SFDVKD. The CDR3 here is CATSDASGETGSTDTQYF. The CDR3 bases are TGTGCCACCAGTGATGCCTCGGGGGAGACGGGATCCACAGATACGCAGTATTTT.

This clonotype was seen only a few times. The V and J genes are TRBV7-3 and TRBJ2-3; TRBD2 might be the D (6 bases). Trimming stripped 5 bases from V and 6 bases from J, with 15 bases between. The CDR3 length is 14 residues. Germline V lookup: CDR1 SGHTA, CDR2 FQGTGA. The CDR3 sequence: CASSLGGGGDTQYF. CDR3 DNA sequence: TGTGCCAGCAGCCTTGGGGGTGGGGGGGATACGCAGTATTTT.

The V and J genes are TRBV5-1 and TRBJ2-7, with D possibly being TRBD2 (6 bases). Germline CDR1 is SGHRS and CDR2 is YFSETQ. The CDR3 covers 14 residues. V lost 3 bases and J lost 4, with 14 bases in between. CDR3 region: CASSSGLGGYEQYF. Here the CDR3 DNA reads TGCGCCAGCAGCTCGGGACTGGGAGGATACGAGCAGTACTTC.

A note on this clonotype: Relative to the germline gene, one junction end is altered; a read error may explain this. The V and J genes are TRBV7-9 and TRBJ2-1; 7 positions agree with TRBD2. The CDR3 contains 15 residues. The germline V gene has CDR1 SEHNR and CDR2 FQNEAQ (reference sequence). The CDR3 nucleotides read TGTGCCAGCAGCTTACATGGGGGGAGGGCCGATGAGCAGTTATTC. Translating it yields CASSLHGGRADEQLF.

J is TRBJ2-4 and V is TRBV20-1, with 7 positions matching TRBD1. Germline trimming cut 0 bases from V and 6 bases from J; bases unmatched to any gene: 8. The germline V gene encodes CDR1 DFQATT and CDR2 SNEGSKA (reference sequence). The CDR3 spans 15 residues. CDR3 residues: CSARDIQGSLNIQYF. CDR3 coding DNA: TGCAGTGCTAGAGATATACAGGGGAGTTTAAACATTCAGTACTTC.

V and J are TRBV20-1 and TRBJ2-5; TRBD2 agrees at 9 bases. CDR1 and CDR2 from the germline V gene are DFQATT and SNEGSKA (reference sequence). The length of the CDR3 is 15 residues. V shed 0 bases and J 6 bases; nucleotides not matched to a gene: 8. This chain's CDR3 is CSARDLGSGRKTQYF. The CDR3 DNA reads TGCAGTGCTAGAGATCTGGGTAGCGGGAGAAAGACCCAGTACTTC.

The chain recombines TRBV7-9 with TRBJ2-4, with TRBD2 matching over 8 bases. V gave up 1 base and J gave up 13 bases; unmatched junction bases: 27. CDR1 is SEHNR, CDR2 FQNEAQ, per germline (reference sequence). The CDR3 sequence is 20 residues long. The CDR3 DNA is TGTGCCAGCAGCTTAGTTCAGTTGAGTACTAGCGGTAAGACCTACAATGAGCAGTACTTC. Encoded protein: CASSLVQLSTSGKTYNEQYF.

Only a few counts were recorded for this clonotype. The V call is TRBV7-2, the J call TRBJ1-4, with a weak D call TRBD1 (5 bases). The CDR3 is 17 amino acids. CDR1 and CDR2 from the germline V gene are SGHTA and FQGNSA. V gave up 2 bases and J gave up 7 bases, with 20 bases separating them. CDR3 sequence reads: CASSLTGIGARVEKLFF. CDR3 nucleotide sequence: TGTGCCAGCAGCTTAACCGGTATCGGGGCTCGAGTTGAAAAACTGTTTTTT.

The rearrangement joins TRBV10-3 to TRBJ2-1, with TRBD2 matching over 7 bases. The CDR3 totals 15 residues. The trim removed 5 bases at V and 2 bases at J, leaving 6 bases unmatched. CDR1 and CDR2 from the germline V gene are ENHRY and SYGVKD. CDR3: CAISYAGVAYNEQFF. Written as DNA, the CDR3 is TGTGCCATCAGTTATGCGGGAGTCGCCTACAATGAGCAGTTCTTC.

This clonotype has only a few counts. The rearrangement uses TRBV4-1 and TRBJ1-2; D is possibly TRBD1 (6 bases). V lost 0 bases and J 4 bases, leaving 15 bases between the germline ends. Germline loops: CDR1 MGHRA, CDR2 YSYEKL. CDR3 size: 16 residues. CDR3 sequence: CASSQDRAGAAYGYTF. The CDR3, as DNA: TGCGCCAGCAGCCAAGATAGGGCAGGGGCGGCCTATGGCTACACCTTC.

This clonotype was recorded a few times. The V and J genes are TRBV20-1 and TRBJ2-3; no clear D. The CDR3 runs 12 residues. Germline CDR1 and CDR2: DFQATT and SNEGSKA (reference sequence). In DNA form, the CDR3 reads TGCAGCCCGGTTCGCGGCACAGATACGCAGTATTTT. Translated: CSPVRGTDTQYF.

The V call is TRBV12-3 or TRBV12-4, the J call TRBJ1-1; D is unclear. V was trimmed by 10 bases and J by 2 bases, leaving 14 bases between them. The length of the CDR3 is 13 residues. CDR3 nucleotides: TGTGCCAACACCCTGACACCCAACACTGAAGCTTTCTTT. It encodes CANTLTPNTEAFF.

This clonotype was seen ten or more times. The chain combines TRBV10-3 with TRBJ2-3, with 8 bases matching TRBD2. The germline CDR1 and CDR2 sequences are ENHRY and SYGVKD. With V trimmed by 3 bases and J by 1 base, 3 bases remained unmatched. This CDR3 is built from 15 residues. CDR3 protein: CAISDVREGTDTQYF. The CDR3 DNA sequence: TGTGCCATCAGTGACGTGCGGGAGGGCACAGATACGCAGTATTTT.

The CDR3 nucleotides read TGCGCCAGCAGCTACCATAGCGGGAGGAACGAGCAGTACTTC. Translation: CASSYHSGRNEQYF. This rearrangement joins TRBV5-1 to TRBJ2-7; TRBD2 matches 10 bases. This CDR3 spans 14 amino acids. Losses at the gene ends were 3 bases for V and 5 bases for J; bases not matched to a gene: 5. Per the germline V gene, CDR1 is SGHRS and CDR2 is YFSETQ. Full variable domain (rest looked up from reference TRBV5-1 and TRBJ2-7): KAGVTQTPRYLIKTRGQQVTLSCSPISGHRSVSWYQQTPGQGLQFLFEYFSETQRNKGNFPGRFSGRQFSNSRSEMNVSTLELGDSALYLCASSYHSGRNEQYFGPGTRLTVT.

In this sample, this clonotype turned up a few times. The rearrangement joins TRBV27 to TRBJ1-2; perhaps TRBD1 as D (5 bases). CDR1 MNHEY and CDR2 SMNVEV come from the germline V gene (reference sequence). The V end lost 3 bases, the J end lost 3 bases, and 8 bases lay between the germline ends. The CDR3 runs to 13 residues. CDR3 region: CASSFRGYYGYTF. CDR3 bases: TGTGCCAGCAGTTTTCGGGGGTACTATGGCTACACCTTC.

The chain links TRBV18 to TRBJ2-5; D ambiguous. The CDR3 consists of 15 residues. CDR1 KGHSH and CDR2 LQKENI come from the germline V gene. The ends were cut back, 6 bases at V and 7 bases at J, with 21 bases in the middle. CDR3 residues: CASSPITGHPGTQYF. In DNA form, the CDR3 reads TGTGCCAGCTCCCCAATAACCGGTCACCCGGGGACCCAGTACTTC. The full variable domain, in which reference TRBV18 and TRBJ2-5 provide the parts outside the CDR3, is NAGVMQNPRHLVRRRGQEARLRCSPMKGHSHVYWYRQLPEEGLKFMVYLQKENIIDESGMPKERFSAEFPKEGPSILRIQQVVRGDSAAYFCASSPITGHPGTQYFGPGTRLLVL.

The J gene is TRBJ1-5, the V gene TRBV10-3; a weak D match, TRBD1 (5 bases). V was pared by 8 bases and J by 6 bases, with 14 bases between. This CDR3 is built from 13 residues. CDR1 and CDR2 (germline): ENHRY, SYGVKD. The CDR3 reads CAISPGPLQPQHF. The DNA for the CDR3 is TGTGCCATCTCCCCGGGACCGCTTCAGCCCCAGCATTTT.

This clonotype occurred a few times. The chain has TRBV4-1 and TRBJ1-2; D is unresolved. Deletions cut 2 bases from V and 8 bases from J, with 6 bases between. There are 11 residues in the CDR3. Germline V gene lookup returns CDR1 MGHRA and CDR2 YSYEKL. In nucleotides, the CDR3 is TGCGCCAGCAGCCAACTTTCGGGCTACACCTTC. This sequence encodes CASSQLSGYTF.